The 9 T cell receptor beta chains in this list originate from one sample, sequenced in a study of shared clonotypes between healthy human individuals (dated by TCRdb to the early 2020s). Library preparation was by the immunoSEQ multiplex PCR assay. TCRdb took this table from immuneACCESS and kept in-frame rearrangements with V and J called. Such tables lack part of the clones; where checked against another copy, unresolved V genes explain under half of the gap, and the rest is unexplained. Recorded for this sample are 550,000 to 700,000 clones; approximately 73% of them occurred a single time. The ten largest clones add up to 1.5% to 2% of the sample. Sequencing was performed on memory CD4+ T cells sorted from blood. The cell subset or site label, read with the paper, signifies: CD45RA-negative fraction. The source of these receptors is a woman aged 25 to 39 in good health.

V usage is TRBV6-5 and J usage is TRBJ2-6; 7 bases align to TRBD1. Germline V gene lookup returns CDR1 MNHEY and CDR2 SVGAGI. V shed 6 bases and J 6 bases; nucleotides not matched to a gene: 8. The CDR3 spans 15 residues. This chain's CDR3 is CASRRKGAEANVLTF. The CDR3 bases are TGTGCCAGCAGAAGAAAGGGGGCAGAGGCCAACGTCCTGACTTTC.

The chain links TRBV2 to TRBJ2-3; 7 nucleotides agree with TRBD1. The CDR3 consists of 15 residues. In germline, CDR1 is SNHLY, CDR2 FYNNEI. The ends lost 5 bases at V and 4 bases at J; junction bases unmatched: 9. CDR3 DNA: TGTGCCAGCAGTTCGACAGGGCCCCGTCCAGATACGCAGTATTTT. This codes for CASSSTGPRPDTQYF.

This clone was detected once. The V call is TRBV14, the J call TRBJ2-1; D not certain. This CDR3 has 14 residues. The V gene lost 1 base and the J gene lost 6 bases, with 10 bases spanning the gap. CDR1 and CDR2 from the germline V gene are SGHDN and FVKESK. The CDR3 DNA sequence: TGTGCCAGCAGCCAAGCGGGTAACGTCAATGAGCAGTTCTTC. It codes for CASSQAGNVNEQFF.

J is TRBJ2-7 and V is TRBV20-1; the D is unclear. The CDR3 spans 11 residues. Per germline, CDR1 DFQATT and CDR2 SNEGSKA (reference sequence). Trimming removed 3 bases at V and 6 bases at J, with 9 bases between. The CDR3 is CSASDPSEQYF. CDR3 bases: TGCAGTGCTAGTGACCCGTCCGAGCAGTACTTC.

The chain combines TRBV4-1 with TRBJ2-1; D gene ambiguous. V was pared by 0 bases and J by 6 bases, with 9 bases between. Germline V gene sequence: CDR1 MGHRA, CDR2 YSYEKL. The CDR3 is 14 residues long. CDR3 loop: CASSQDPGFNEQFF. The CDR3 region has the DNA TGCGCCAGCAGCCAAGATCCCGGGTTCAATGAGCAGTTCTTC.

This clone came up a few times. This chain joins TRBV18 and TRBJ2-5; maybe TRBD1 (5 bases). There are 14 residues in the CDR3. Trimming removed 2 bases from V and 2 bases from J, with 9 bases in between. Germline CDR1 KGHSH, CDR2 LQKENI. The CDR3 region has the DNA TGTGCCAGCTCACCATGGGGCCAGCAAGAGACCCAGTACTTC. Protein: CASSPWGQQETQYF.

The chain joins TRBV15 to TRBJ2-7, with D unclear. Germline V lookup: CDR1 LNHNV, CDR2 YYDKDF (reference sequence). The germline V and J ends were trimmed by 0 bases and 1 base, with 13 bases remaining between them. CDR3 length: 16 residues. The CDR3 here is CATSRETWGLSYEQYF. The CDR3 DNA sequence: TGTGCCACCAGCAGAGAAACCTGGGGTCTGTCCTACGAGCAGTACTTC.

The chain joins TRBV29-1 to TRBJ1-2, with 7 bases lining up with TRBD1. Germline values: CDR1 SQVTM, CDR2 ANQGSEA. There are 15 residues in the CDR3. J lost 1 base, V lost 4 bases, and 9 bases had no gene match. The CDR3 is CSVVSGSGGNYGYTF. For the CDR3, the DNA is TGCAGCGTTGTGTCCGGCTCAGGGGGTAACTATGGCTACACCTTC.

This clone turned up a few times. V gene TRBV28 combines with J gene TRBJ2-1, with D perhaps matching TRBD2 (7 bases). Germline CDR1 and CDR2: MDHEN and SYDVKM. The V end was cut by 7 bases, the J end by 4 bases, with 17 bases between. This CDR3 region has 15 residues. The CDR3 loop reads CASTPGGGTYNEQFF. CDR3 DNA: TGTGCCAGCACCCCGGGGGGCGGGACTTACAATGAGCAGTTCTTC.